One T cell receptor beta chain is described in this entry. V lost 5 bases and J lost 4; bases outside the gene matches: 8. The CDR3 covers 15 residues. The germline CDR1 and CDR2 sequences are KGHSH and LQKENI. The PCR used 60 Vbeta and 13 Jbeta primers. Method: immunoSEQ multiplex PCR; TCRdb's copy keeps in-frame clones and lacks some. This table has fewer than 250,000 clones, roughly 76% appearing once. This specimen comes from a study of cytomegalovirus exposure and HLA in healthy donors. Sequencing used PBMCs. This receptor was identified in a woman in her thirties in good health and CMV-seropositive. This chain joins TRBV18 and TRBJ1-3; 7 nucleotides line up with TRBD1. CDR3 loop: CASSTGVRRGNTIYF. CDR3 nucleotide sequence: TGTGCCAGCTCAACAGGGGTCCGGAGAGGAAACACCATATATTTT.